This T cell receptor (beta chain) was documented in a study of CXCR3-negative and CXCR3-positive naive CD8 T cells (dated 2019 in TCRdb). At the level of the whole study: In total, some 150 million TRB reads were obtained, which works out to roughly 1.5 +/- 0.3 million reads per library. Data from around ten donors, pooled across two independent experiments, went into the diversity and physicochemical repertoire analyses. The TRBV-TRBJ cluster analysis covered naive subsets from about 5 donors and memory cells from 3 donors.

As for this clonotype: The target of this receptor is not known.

Broad study findings and their caveats: Because surface CD5, which is linked to self-reactivity in mice, was comparable between the naive subsets, TCR interaction strength was also inferred from the physicochemical properties of TRB CDR3s. Similar TRBV-TRBJ usage was shown by naive CXCR3-negative and CXCR3-positive cells from the same donor, whereas distinct patterns were shown by memory cells. Compared with CXCR3-negative naive cells, CXCR3-positive naive cells had TRB CDR3s with higher hydrophobicity (lower Kidera factor 4), lower energy, and higher strength and volume indices. Comparably high repertoire diversity was found in both naive subsets, whereas much lower repertoire diversity was found in memory CD8+ T cells. CXCR3 expression partially decreased after cryopreservation, so most assays used freshly isolated PBMCs.

The sample was run on a NextSeq 550. The Human TCR Profiling Kit (MiLaboratory) was used to prepare UMI-labeled 5' RACE TRB cDNA libraries. cDNA synthesis used the entire amount of extracted RNA, and PCR amplification then used the entire amount of cDNA produced. The libraries were made side by side, with each library going through the same number of PCR cycles. As for the authors' bioinformatics: With a minimum of two reads required per UMI, MIGEC and MiXCR pulled out about 52,000 +/- 9,100 unique UMI-labeled TRB cDNA molecules from each library. On average, around 40,000 +/- 10,000 functional in-frame TRB CDR3 nucleotide clonotypes lacking stop codons were found per library. After downsampling to 5000 UMI-labeled TRB molecules per sample, diversity metrics such as normalized Shannon-Wiener and Chao1 were calculated in VDJtools. Clonotype-size-weighted physicochemical properties of the central five CDR3 residues (interaction energy, strength, volume and Kidera factor 4) were computed in VDJtools. Following reprocessing of the reads by TCRdb, the data hold one row per CDR3 protein sequence and no DNA is available. The V and J calls were determined by TCRdb, not by the authors. This sample's records show more than 80,000 distinct CDR3 sequences. Around 0.82% of the sample goes to the ten largest clones.

Looking up the germline V gene yields CDR1 SGHTA and CDR2 FQGNSA. From the cysteine through the phenylalanine, the CDR3 covers 15 amino acids. Nucleotide data are not available. Each CD8+ T cell subset was flow-sorted in triplicate, with roughly 310,000 cells per subset placed directly into RLT lysis buffer. Naive CD8+ T cells were defined stringently as CD45RO-CCR7+CD27+CD95- to exclude memory contaminants. Standard density gradient centrifugation was used to isolate peripheral blood mononuclear cells from buffy coats. Naive CXCR3-negative and CXCR3-positive CD8+ T cells were flow-sorted using a FACSAria III. An RNeasy Mini Kit was used to extract total RNA from the sorted cells.

The receptor was isolated from a human donor in good health. Some clones in this sample may be carry-over from other donors' samples. Sequenced material: naive CXCR3+ CD8+ T cells from blood. This sample's cell subset or site label indicates: CD45RO-CCR7+CD27+CD95- naive CD8+ T cells expressing CXCR3 (TNR3+). The sequence is built from TRBV7-2 and TRBJ1-2; the TRBD1 assignment by TCRdb is unverifiable without DNA. The CDR3 protein is CASSLVTRTGNGYTF.